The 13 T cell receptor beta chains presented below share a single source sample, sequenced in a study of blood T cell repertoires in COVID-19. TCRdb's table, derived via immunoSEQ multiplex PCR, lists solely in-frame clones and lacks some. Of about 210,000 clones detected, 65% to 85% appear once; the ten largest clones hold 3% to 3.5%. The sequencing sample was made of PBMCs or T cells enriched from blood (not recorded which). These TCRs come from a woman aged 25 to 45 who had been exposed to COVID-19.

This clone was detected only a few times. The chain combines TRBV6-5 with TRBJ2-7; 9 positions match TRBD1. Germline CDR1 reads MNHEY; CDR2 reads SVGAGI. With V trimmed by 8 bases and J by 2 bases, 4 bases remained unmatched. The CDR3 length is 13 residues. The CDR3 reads CASGGQGTYEQYF. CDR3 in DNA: TGTGCCAGCGGGGGACAGGGAACCTACGAGCAGTACTTC.

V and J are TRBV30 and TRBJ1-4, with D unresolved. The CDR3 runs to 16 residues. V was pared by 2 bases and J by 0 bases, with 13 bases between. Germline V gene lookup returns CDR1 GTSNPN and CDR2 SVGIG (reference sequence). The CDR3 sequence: CAWSPTIPATNEKLFF. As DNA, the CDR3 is TGTGCCTGGAGTCCCACTATACCGGCAACTAATGAAAAACTGTTTTTT.

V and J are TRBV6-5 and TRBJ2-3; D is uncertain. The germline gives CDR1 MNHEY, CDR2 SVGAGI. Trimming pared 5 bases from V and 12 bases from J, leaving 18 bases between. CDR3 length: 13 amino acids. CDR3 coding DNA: TGTGCCAGCAGTCCCCCTGGTGGAGTTAAACAGTATTTT. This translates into CASSPPGGVKQYF.

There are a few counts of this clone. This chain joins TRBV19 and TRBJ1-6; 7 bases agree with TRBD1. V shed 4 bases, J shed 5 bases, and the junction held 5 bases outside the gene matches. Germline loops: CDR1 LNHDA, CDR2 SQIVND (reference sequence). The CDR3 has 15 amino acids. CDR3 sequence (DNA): TGTGCCAGTAGTACGGGAGACAGGGATAATTCACCCCTCCACTTT. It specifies CASSTGDRDNSPLHF.

CDR3 bases: TGTGCCAGCAGCCCTGAGGATACTAGCATCACCGGGGAGCTGTTTTTT. As protein: CASSPEDTSITGELFF. The chain carries TRBV5-4 and TRBJ2-2, with D tentatively TRBD2 (6 bases). The V end was cut by 4 bases, the J end by 4 bases, with 17 bases between. The length of the CDR3 is 16 residues. Per the germline V gene, CDR1 is SGHNT and CDR2 is YYREEE (reference sequence).

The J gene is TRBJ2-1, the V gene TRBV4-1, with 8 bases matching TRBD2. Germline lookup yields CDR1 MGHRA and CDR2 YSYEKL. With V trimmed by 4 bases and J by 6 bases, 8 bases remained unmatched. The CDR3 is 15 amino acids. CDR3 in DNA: TGCGCCAGCAGCCCGACTAGCGTGAGGTTCAATGAGCAGTTCTTC. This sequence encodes CASSPTSVRFNEQFF.

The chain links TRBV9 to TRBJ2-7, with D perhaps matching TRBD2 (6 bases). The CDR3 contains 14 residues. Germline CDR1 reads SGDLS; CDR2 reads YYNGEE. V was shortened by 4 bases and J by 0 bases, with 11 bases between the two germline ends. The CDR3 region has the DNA TGTGCCAGCAGCCCAACTAGCCTCTCCTACGAGCAGTACTTC. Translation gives CASSPTSLSYEQYF. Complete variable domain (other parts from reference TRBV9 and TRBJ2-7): DSGVTQTPKHLITATGQRVTLRCSPRSGDLSVYWYQQSLDQGLQFLIQYYNGEERAKGNILERFSAQQFPDLHSELNLSSLELGDSALYFCASSPTSLSYEQYFGPGTRLTVT.

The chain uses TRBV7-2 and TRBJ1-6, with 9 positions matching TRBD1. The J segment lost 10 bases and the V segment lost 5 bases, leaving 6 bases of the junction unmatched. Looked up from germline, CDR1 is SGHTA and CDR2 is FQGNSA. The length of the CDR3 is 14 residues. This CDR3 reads CASSQTGGWSPLHF. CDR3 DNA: TGTGCCAGCAGCCAGACAGGGGGTTGGTCACCCCTCCACTTT.

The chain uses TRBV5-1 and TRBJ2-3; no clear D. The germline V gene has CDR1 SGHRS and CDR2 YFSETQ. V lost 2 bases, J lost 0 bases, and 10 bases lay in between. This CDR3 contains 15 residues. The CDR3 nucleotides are TGCGCCAGCAGCTTCGAGGCGCCCAGCACAGATACGCAGTATTTT. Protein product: CASSFEAPSTDTQYF.

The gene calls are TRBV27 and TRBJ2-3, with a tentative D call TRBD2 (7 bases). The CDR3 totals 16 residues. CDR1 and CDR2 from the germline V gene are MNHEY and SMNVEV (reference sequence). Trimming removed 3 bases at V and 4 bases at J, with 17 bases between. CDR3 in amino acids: CASSFGGANRADTQYF. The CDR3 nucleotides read TGTGCCAGCAGTTTTGGGGGGGCCAATCGTGCAGATACGCAGTATTTT.

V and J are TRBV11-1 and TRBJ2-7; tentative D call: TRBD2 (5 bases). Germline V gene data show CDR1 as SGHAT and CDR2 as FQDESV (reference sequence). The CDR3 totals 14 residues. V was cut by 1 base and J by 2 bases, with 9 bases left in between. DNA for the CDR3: TGTGCCAGCAGCTTAGGCCCGGGAACCTACGAGCAGTACTTC. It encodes CASSLGPGTYEQYF.

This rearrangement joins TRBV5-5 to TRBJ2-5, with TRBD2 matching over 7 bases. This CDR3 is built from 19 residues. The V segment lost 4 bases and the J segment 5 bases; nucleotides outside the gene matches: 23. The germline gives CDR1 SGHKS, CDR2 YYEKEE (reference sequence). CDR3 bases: TGTGCCAGCAGCCCGCGCGCGACCCTCCTAGCGGTACTCGGGGAGACCCAGTACTTC. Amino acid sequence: CASSPRATLLAVLGETQYF.

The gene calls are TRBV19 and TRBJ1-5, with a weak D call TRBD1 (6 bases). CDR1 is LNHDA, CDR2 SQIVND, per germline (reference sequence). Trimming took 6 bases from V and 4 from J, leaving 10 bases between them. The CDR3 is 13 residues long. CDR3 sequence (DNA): TGTGCCAGTAGACTACAGGGAAATCAGCCCCAGCATTTT. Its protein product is CASRLQGNQPQHF.